One and the same sample provided the 15 T cell receptor beta chains below, sequenced in a study of identical twins. TCRdb independently ran MiXCR on the 5' RACE reads; one entry per CDR3 protein. The sample has 420,000 or so distinct CDR3 sequences; around 18% are singletons. The sample consisted of naive T cells sorted from blood. The receptors come from a man in his fifties in good health.

Only a few counts were recorded for this clonotype. This chain connects TRBV6-2 or TRBV6-3 to TRBJ1-5; the match to TRBD1 covers 8 bases. The J segment lost 4 bases and the V segment lost 5 bases, leaving 4 bases of the junction unmatched. Germline-derived CDR1 and CDR2 are MNHEY and SVGEGT. This CDR3 region has 14 residues. CDR3 sequence (DNA): TGTGCCAGCAGTCCTCAGGGGGCGAATCAGCCCCAGCATTTT. Translating it yields CASSPQGANQPQHF.

This clonotype turned up a few times. The chain is built from TRBV24-1 and TRBJ2-1; 12 bases map to TRBD2. Germline V gene sequence: CDR1 KGHDR, CDR2 SFDVKD. This CDR3 contains 16 residues. V lost 3 bases, J lost 5 bases, and 4 bases stayed unmatched. The CDR3 DNA sequence: TGTGCCACCAGTGATCCCACTAGCGGGAGGCACAATGAGCAGTTCTTC. Amino acid sequence: CATSDPTSGRHNEQFF.

This clonotype showed up just once. The genes are TRBV12-3 or TRBV12-4 and TRBJ1-3, with D hard to call. Trimming stripped 1 base from V and 0 bases from J, with 13 bases between. CDR3 length: 17 amino acids. The CDR3 region is CASSLEYGLYSGNTIYF. In DNA, the CDR3 is TGTGCCAGCAGTTTAGAATACGGGCTCTACTCTGGAAACACCATATATTTT.

The chain has TRBV4-1 and TRBJ2-2; D uncertain. V shed 2 bases and J shed 8 bases, with 12 bases lying between them. Germline CDR1 reads MGHRA; CDR2 reads YSYEKL. The CDR3 covers 14 residues. The CDR3 DNA reads as TGCGCCAGCAGCCAACTTTATAAGATGGGGGAGCTGTTTTTT. This gives the protein CASSQLYKMGELFF.

This clonotype came up a few times. V is TRBV5-6 and J is TRBJ2-3; possibly TRBD1 or TRBD2 for D (5 bases each). The CDR3 runs 15 residues. The V gene's germline CDR1 is SGHDT and CDR2 YYEEEE. V shed 0 bases and J shed 2 bases, with 10 bases lying between them. CDR3: CASSLGGPHTDTQYF. CDR3 in DNA: TGTGCCAGCAGCTTGGGGGGACCCCACACAGATACGCAGTATTTT.

This chain joins TRBV4-3 and TRBJ2-2, with D unresolved. The CDR3 consists of 14 residues. Per the germline V gene, CDR1 is LGHNA and CDR2 is YSLEER. V was trimmed by 4 bases and J by 2 bases, leaving 8 bases between them. The CDR3 reads CASSLGFNTGELFF. CDR3 DNA sequence: TGCGCCAGCAGCCTGGGGTTCAACACCGGGGAGCTGTTTTTT.

The J gene is TRBJ2-2, the V gene TRBV12-3 or TRBV12-4; possibly TRBD2 for D (7 bases). This CDR3 spans 14 amino acids. With 3 bases removed from V and 6 bases from J, the gap between germline ends came to 11 bases. CDR3 DNA sequence: TGTGCCAGCAGTTTTGGCGGGGGCGCCGGGGAGCTGTTTTTT. Residues: CASSFGGGAGELFF.

This clonotype was counted ten times or more. The chain is built from TRBV29-1 and TRBJ2-7, with 8 bases aligning to TRBD2. The CDR3 is 12 residues long. Unmatched junction bases numbered 1, after V lost 0 bases and J lost 6 bases. Germline loops: CDR1 SQVTM, CDR2 ANQGSEA. This CDR3 reads CSVEEGTSEQYF. The CDR3 region has the DNA TGCAGCGTTGAAGAAGGGACTAGCGAGCAGTACTTC.

At least ten counts were recorded for this clonotype. V gene TRBV11-2 combines with J gene TRBJ2-1; D is ambiguous. The germline V gene has CDR1 SGHAT and CDR2 FQNNGV. The CDR3 spans 14 residues. Trimming shortened V by 4 bases and J by 8 bases, and 15 bases separated the two germline ends. As DNA, the CDR3 is TGTGCCAGCAGCTCAATGGGTCCCTCGGATGAGCAGTTCTTC. Translating it yields CASSSMGPSDEQFF.

The chain combines TRBV7-2 with TRBJ2-3; 7 positions agree with TRBD1. J lost 1 base, V lost 6 bases, and 10 bases had no gene match. Per germline, CDR1 SGHTA and CDR2 FQGNSA. The CDR3 covers 16 residues. In DNA form, the CDR3 reads TGTGCCAGCAGTACTACAGGGGCACGCCGCACAGATACGCAGTATTTT. Protein product: CASSTTGARRTDTQYF.

V and J are TRBV2 and TRBJ2-6, with D possibly TRBD1 on 6 matching bases. The CDR3 has 17 residues. Looked up from germline, CDR1 is SNHLY and CDR2 is FYNNEI. The germline V and J ends were trimmed by 6 bases and 0 bases, with 15 bases remaining between them. In DNA, the CDR3 is TGTGCCAGCAGCGAAACCACAGGGTTCTCTGGGGCCAACGTCCTGACTTTC. Amino acids: CASSETTGFSGANVLTF.

This clonotype has a handful of counts. The genes are TRBV28 and TRBJ2-7; 7 nucleotides line up with TRBD1. The V segment lost 6 bases and the J segment 5 bases; nucleotides outside the gene matches: 7. From germline, CDR1 is MDHEN and CDR2 SYDVKM. CDR3 length equals 13 residues. CDR3 residues: CASRTGTVDEQYF. For the CDR3, the DNA is TGTGCCAGCAGAACCGGGACAGTCGACGAGCAGTACTTC.

This clonotype has just a few counts. The CDR3 DNA follows: TGTGCCAGCAGCTTGTTGGGTAGCGGAGGCGGGTTTTTCTCTGGGGCCAACGTCCTGACTTTC. This translates into CASSLLGSGGGFFSGANVLTF. This chain connects TRBV5-6 to TRBJ2-6; the D gene is possibly TRBD2 (6 bases). V was shortened by 1 base and J by 0 bases, with 23 bases between the two germline ends. Germline CDR1 SGHDT, CDR2 YYEEEE. This CDR3 region has 21 residues.

The rearrangement joins TRBV5-1 to TRBJ2-5; a possible D gene is TRBD2 (6 bases). The length of the CDR3 is 17 residues. V was cut by 4 bases and J by 2 bases, with 21 bases left in between. The germline CDR1 and CDR2 sequences are SGHRS and YFSETQ. CDR3 sequence reads: CASSPIPRAGFQETQYF. The CDR3 DNA sequence: TGCGCCAGCAGCCCAATCCCAAGAGCGGGCTTTCAAGAGACCCAGTACTTC.

J is TRBJ2-5 and V is TRBV9, with a weak D call TRBD2 (6 bases). Trimming left V 6 bases short and J 5 bases short, with 14 bases between. This CDR3 comprises 13 residues. Germline V gives CDR1 SGDLS, CDR2 YYNGEE. CDR3 loop: CASTGTPGETQYF. CDR3 DNA: TGTGCCAGCACAGGGACTCCGGGGGAGACCCAGTACTTC.